This TCR beta chain was observed in a study of a mutant IDH1 vaccine in newly diagnosed glioma. Study in general: The study started vaccination 4-6 weeks after radiotherapy alone, or with temozolomide cycles. Participants attended visit V12, the safety follow-up, at week 35, and then attended visit V13 at week 47.

TCRdb's copy holds only in-frame clones and misses some; the assay was immunoSEQ multiplex PCR. The sample records about 74,000 clones, 85% to 90% being singletons. V lost 0 bases, J lost 7 bases, and 16 bases lay in between. There are 15 residues in the CDR3. Germline V gene sequence: CDR1 LGHNA, CDR2 YSLEER. Findings and limits, study-wide: Detectable vaccine-induced immune responses arose in 80% to 95% of patients.

Stated time point: week 35, safety follow-up. Every single dose of the vaccine, 300 ug of mutant IDH1 20-mer peptide, came with topical imiquimod. In every donor, the tumor was a new WHO grade 3 or 4 IDH1-mutant, ATRX-lost astrocytoma. Remarks on this clone: Its antigen is unidentified.

This sequence joins TRBV4-3 and TRBJ2-7, with a tentative D call TRBD2 (6 bases). This clonotype was obtained from a man aged 25 to 40 with glioma. The material was PBMCs, obtained from a glioma patient whose treatment included an IDH1 peptide vaccine. The CDR3 region has the DNA TGCGCCAGCAGCCAAGATCTGGTCCGGGAGTGGGAGCAGTACTTC. This gives the protein CASSQDLVREWEQYF.